These 26 T cell receptor beta chains were all obtained from the same sample, sequenced in a study of response to subunit inactivated influenza vaccine. TCRdb passed the RT-PCR reads through MiXCR, listing each CDR3 protein once. Of approximately 530,000 distinct CDR3 sequences listed, 13% are singletons. The starting material was PBMCs from blood, obtained roughly 47 days after vaccination. The receptors derive from a man between 50 and 59 years old who received an inactivated influenza vaccine.

This clonotype was counted many times. The chain recombines TRBV4-3 with TRBJ2-7; 7 bases match TRBD1. The CDR3 is made up of 14 amino acids. Germline V gene data show CDR1 as LGHNA and CDR2 as YSLEER. V trimming: 0 bases; J trimming: 2 bases; junction bases outside the gene matches: 1. The CDR3 bases are TGCGCCAGCAGCCAAGACAGGGGGACCTACGAGCAGTACTTC. Translated: CASSQDRGTYEQYF.

This clonotype showed up many times. The rearrangement joins TRBV10-3 to TRBJ1-1; D is uncertain. CDR1 is ENHRY and CDR2 is SYGVKD in the germline V gene. The germline V and J ends were trimmed by 4 bases and 5 bases, with 8 bases remaining between them. This CDR3 has 12 amino acids. The CDR3 DNA reads TGTGCCATCAGTGGATGGGCTACTGAAGCTTTCTTT. This encodes CAISGWATEAFF.

This clonotype showed up just a few times. The rearrangement uses TRBV24-1 and TRBJ2-1; maybe TRBD1 (5 bases). Germline CDR1 is KGHDR and CDR2 is SFDVKD. V was pared by 6 bases and J by 1 base, with 12 bases between. The CDR3 is 15 residues long. The CDR3 sequence is CATSLGPSSYNEQFF. In nucleotides, the CDR3 is TGTGCCACCAGTCTGGGGCCGTCATCCTACAATGAGCAGTTCTTC.

This clonotype was recorded a few times. The chain recombines TRBV28 with TRBJ2-7, with TRBD1 identical over 7 bases. Per the germline V gene, CDR1 is MDHEN and CDR2 is SYDVKM. The CDR3 is made up of 15 amino acids. Trimming removed 4 bases from V and 5 bases from J; junction bases left unmatched: 11. This CDR3 reads CASSSGRQGFHEQYF. In DNA, the CDR3 is TGTGCCAGCAGTTCGGGACGACAGGGTTTCCACGAGCAGTACTTC.

This clonotype was recorded a few times. The chain has TRBV6-5 and TRBJ1-2, with D possibly being TRBD1 (5 bases). From germline, CDR1 is MNHEY and CDR2 SVGAGI. With 0 bases removed from V and 8 bases from J, the gap between germline ends came to 16 bases. The CDR3 contains 15 residues. The CDR3 is CASSYSPGRAEGYTF. The CDR3 nucleotides read TGTGCCAGCAGTTACTCGCCGGGACGGGCGGAGGGCTACACCTTC.

This clonotype was counted only a few times. The rearrangement joins TRBV9 to TRBJ1-4; D uncertain. Germline V gene data show CDR1 as SGDLS and CDR2 as YYNGEE. The CDR3 totals 15 residues. The germline V and J ends were trimmed by 0 bases and 6 bases, with 12 bases remaining between them. CDR3 region: CASSVAAAVDEKLFF. The DNA for the CDR3 is TGTGCCAGCAGCGTAGCGGCCGCCGTCGATGAAAAACTGTTTTTT.

This clonotype was detected once. The rearrangement uses TRBV12-3 or TRBV12-4 and TRBJ2-5; TRBD2 is a possible D gene (6 bases). The CDR3 is made up of 15 amino acids. The V end was cut by 3 bases, the J end by 4 bases, with 15 bases between. CDR3 DNA: TGTGCCAGCAGTTTCTGGGACTCAGCAGCAGAGACCCAGTACTTC. Protein sequence: CASSFWDSAAETQYF.

This clonotype has only a few counts. The chain links TRBV6-2 or TRBV6-3 to TRBJ2-1, with D perhaps matching TRBD2 (6 bases). Germline CDR1 reads MNHEY; CDR2 reads SVGEGT. CDR3 length: 16 residues. The V and J ends lost 3 bases and 9 bases respectively, with 21 bases between them. This CDR3 is CASSYGGLSGESEQFF. The CDR3 coding sequence is TGTGCCAGCAGTTATGGGGGACTGTCTGGGGAAAGTGAGCAGTTCTTC.

The CDR3 here is CASSLGGQGTNEQFF. The CDR3 DNA reads as TGCGCCAGCAGCTTGGGAGGACAGGGGACCAATGAGCAGTTCTTC. The J gene is TRBJ2-1, the V gene TRBV5-1, with 9 bases fitting TRBD1. This CDR3 has 15 amino acids. Germline lookup yields CDR1 SGHRS and CDR2 YFSETQ. V lost 0 bases, J lost 6 bases, and 4 bases stayed unmatched.

This clonotype was counted at least ten times. The chain is built from TRBV20-1 and TRBJ2-7, with 8 bases lining up with TRBD2. CDR3 length: 14 residues. Germline CDR1 and CDR2: DFQATT and SNEGSKA (reference sequence). The V segment lost 3 bases and the J segment 5 bases; nucleotides outside the gene matches: 9. The CDR3 DNA is TGCAGTGCTAGTTTTGCGGGAGGTCGACACGAGCAGTACTTC. Residues: CSASFAGGRHEQYF.

The V call is TRBV3-1, the J call TRBJ2-7; 13 positions match TRBD2. Trimming cost V 2 bases and J 5 bases; bases outside gene matches: 6. The CDR3 is 16 residues long. The germline V gene encodes CDR1 LGHDT and CDR2 YNNKEL (reference sequence). The CDR3 loop is CASSQRTSGGANEQYF. In nucleotides, the CDR3 is TGTGCCAGCAGCCAACGCACTAGCGGGGGGGCCAACGAGCAGTACTTC.

This clonotype was detected only a few times. This chain uses TRBV24-1 with TRBJ2-3; 12 nucleotides match TRBD1. Germline CDR1 KGHDR, CDR2 SFDVKD. CDR3 length: 16 residues. V lost 0 bases and J lost 4; bases outside the gene matches: 1. CDR3 amino acids: CATSDLWDRGPDTQYF. In DNA, the CDR3 is TGTGCCACCAGTGATTTGTGGGACAGGGGGCCAGATACGCAGTATTTT.

There are a few counts of this clonotype. The gene calls are TRBV18 and TRBJ1-1; D possibly corresponds to TRBD1 (5 bases). The CDR3 runs 15 residues. CDR1 is KGHSH and CDR2 is LQKENI in the germline V gene. Trimming pared 1 base from V and 5 bases from J, leaving 14 bases between. The CDR3 DNA follows: TGTGCCAGCTCACCACAGGAGGGGCGTAGTACTGAAGCTTTCTTT. This translates into CASSPQEGRSTEAFF.

CDR3 loop: CASSPRNSPSTGELFF. CDR3 nucleotide sequence: TGTGCCAGCAGCCCCCGTAACTCTCCGAGTACCGGGGAGCTGTTTTTT. The chain is built from TRBV3-1 and TRBJ2-2; D remains unclear. V lost 4 bases, J lost 5 bases, and 17 bases lay in between. The germline V gene encodes CDR1 LGHDT and CDR2 YNNKEL (reference sequence). This CDR3 is 16 amino acids long.

This clonotype has a handful of counts. CDR3 DNA sequence: TGCGCCAGCAGCTTGGGGGGACGGGACTATATGAACACTGAAGCTTTCTTT. Translation gives CASSLGGRDYMNTEAFF. The rearrangement uses TRBV5-1 and TRBJ1-1; TRBD1 is a possible D gene (5 bases). The CDR3 spans 17 residues. Germline V gene lookup returns CDR1 SGHRS and CDR2 YFSETQ. The germline V and J ends were trimmed by 0 bases and 0 bases, with 15 bases remaining between them.

This clonotype was seen a few times. This CDR3 is CASSLEGRQMNTGELFF. The CDR3 bases are TGTGCCAGCAGCTTGGAGGGGAGGCAGATGAACACCGGGGAGCTGTTTTTT. This chain uses TRBV5-6 with TRBJ2-2; possibly TRBD2 for D (6 bases). Trimming stripped 0 bases from V and 1 base from J, with 13 bases between. The CDR3 extends over 17 amino acids. Germline assignment: CDR1 SGHDT and CDR2 YYEEEE.

The V gene is TRBV6-2 or TRBV6-3, the J gene TRBJ2-1; 11 nucleotides agree with TRBD2. The CDR3 covers 18 residues. Germline V gene data show CDR1 as MNHEY and CDR2 as SVGEGT. V lost 7 bases to trimming and J lost 5 bases; unmatched junction nucleotides: 16. The CDR3 protein is CASTLKLAGDHFDNEQFF. The DNA of the CDR3 is TGTGCCAGCACCCTAAAACTAGCGGGGGACCATTTCGACAATGAGCAGTTCTTC.

This clonotype was seen repeatedly, ten times or more. The rearrangement joins TRBV7-2 to TRBJ1-5; D call uncertain. CDR3 size: 15 residues. Germline V gives CDR1 SGHTA, CDR2 FQGNSA. The V end lost 4 bases, the J end lost 2 bases, and 12 bases lay between the germline ends. The CDR3 DNA reads as TGTGCCAGCAGCTATGGACCGTTTGGCAATCAGCCCCAGCATTTT. It is translated as CASSYGPFGNQPQHF.

This clonotype has just a few counts. CDR3 sequence (DNA): TGTGCCAGCAGTCCTGCCGGGACTACCTACAATGAGCAGTTCTTC. The encoded protein is CASSPAGTTYNEQFF. The chain combines TRBV12-3 or TRBV12-4 with TRBJ2-1, with 7 positions matching TRBD2. V was clipped by 5 bases and J by 2 bases; unmatched bases: 6. The CDR3 is 15 amino acids.

This clonotype was seen ten or more times. The V and J genes are TRBV28 and TRBJ2-1; D possibly corresponds to TRBD2 (6 bases). Trimming removed 4 bases from V and 6 bases from J, with 13 bases in between. The CDR3 totals 14 residues. Germline CDR1 is MDHEN and CDR2 is SYDVKM. CDR3 bases: TGTGCCAGCAGTTCCGGGACTCTAGTCAATGAGCAGTTCTTC. Its protein product is CASSSGTLVNEQFF.

The chain combines TRBV7-6 with TRBJ2-7; the D call may be TRBD1 or TRBD2 (5 bases each). The CDR3 spans 14 residues. V was cut by 3 bases and J by 6 bases, with 15 bases left in between. Germline CDR1 SGHVS, CDR2 FNYEAQ. This CDR3 is CASSLGPQEAEQYF. CDR3 sequence (DNA): TGTGCCAGCAGCTTGGGGCCACAGGAGGCCGAGCAGTACTTC.

Ten or more counts support this clonotype. V gene TRBV12-3 or TRBV12-4 combines with J gene TRBJ2-7, with TRBD2 as a possible D gene (5 bases). The CDR3 has 14 amino acids. Deletions cut 5 bases from V and 3 bases from J, with 14 bases between. The CDR3 nucleotides read TGTGCCAGCAGTACGGCCCGCGGGCGCTACGAGCAGTACTTC. Its protein product is CASSTARGRYEQYF.

This clonotype appeared many times. The chain is built from TRBV6-5 and TRBJ2-5; a possible D gene is TRBD1 (5 bases). Trimming stripped 0 bases from V and 4 bases from J, with 18 bases between. The germline V gene has CDR1 MNHEY and CDR2 SVGAGI. This CDR3 is built from 17 residues. The CDR3 spells CASSYSTRVRDIETQYF. The DNA for the CDR3 is TGTGCCAGCAGTTACTCCACCCGCGTCAGGGATATAGAGACCCAGTACTTC.

This clonotype came up many times. V usage is TRBV24-1 and J usage is TRBJ2-2; 7 bases line up with TRBD1. The CDR3 has 16 residues. V lost 3 bases and J lost 4; bases outside the gene matches: 7. Germline CDR1 and CDR2: KGHDR and SFDVKD. The CDR3 region has the DNA TGTGCCACCAGTGATAGACAGGGTCGAGCCACCGGGGAGCTGTTTTTT. Translating gives CATSDRQGRATGELFF.

This clonotype came up a few times. V gene TRBV9 combines with J gene TRBJ2-1, with a possible D match to TRBD1 (5 bases). V was clipped by 4 bases and J by 4 bases, with 12 bases between them. The CDR3 extends over 14 amino acids. Germline CDR1 reads SGDLS; CDR2 reads YYNGEE. The CDR3 nucleotides are TGTGCCAGCAGCCAAGAGCAGGGATACAATGAGCAGTTCTTC. Residues: CASSQEQGYNEQFF.

A few counts support this clonotype. The V call is TRBV5-1, the J call TRBJ2-3; 8 nucleotides agree with TRBD2. V lost 4 bases, J lost 6 bases, and 16 bases stayed unmatched. This CDR3 has 17 amino acids. Germline V gene data show CDR1 as SGHRS and CDR2 as YFSETQ. In nucleotides, the CDR3 is TGCGCCAGCAGCCCCAGCTGGACTAGCCTCGCGGGGGATACGCAGTATTTT. It specifies CASSPSWTSLAGDTQYF.